Listed below are T cell receptor beta chains from one sample, sequenced in a study of regulatory T cells in long-lasting Graves disease. TCRdb itself ran the multiplex PCR reads through MiXCR, one entry per CDR3 protein. The sample consists of hundreds of thousands of distinct CDR3 sequences, 30% of them appearing once. The material sequenced was peripheral blood mononuclear cells (PBMCs), taken when the disease was refractory, from a patient treated with antithyroid drugs. These receptors all stem from a female donor with Graves disease. CDR3s include the opening cysteine and the closing phenylalanine or tryptophan. D genes are given only for firm matches. Expanded clones get a size class; other rows say once, few or many, or leave the size out.

>TRBV28|TRBJ2-7|.|.
TGTGCCAGCAGTGCCGGGCCCTACGAGCAGTACTTC
CASSAGPYEQYF
>TRBV20-1|TRBJ1-6|.|.
TGCAGTGCCGCGGCCTGGGGCACGGGCGATTCACCCCTCCACTTT
CSAAAWGTGDSPLHF
>TRBV3-1|TRBJ2-4|.|.
TGTGCCTGCAGCTTAAGTAACAACCCGCTCAGTAACATTCAGTACTTC
CACSLSNNPLSNIQYF
>TRBV5-1|TRBJ2-7|.|.
TGCGCCAGCAGCCAACGCCGGAGGTACTTC
CASSQRRRYF
>TRBV12-3/TRBV12-4|TRBJ1-6|.|TRBD1
TGTGCCAGCGGTGGACAGGCGGGTAGTTCACCCCTCCACTTT
CASGGQAGSSPLHF
>TRBV15|TRBJ1-5|few|.
TGTGCCACCAGCAGAACCCAGGGCAATCAGCCCCAGCATTTT
CATSRTQGNQPQHF
>TRBV10-3|TRBJ2-2|.|TRBD1
TGTGCCATCAGTGAGTCTTATATAGGACAGGAGAACACCGGGGAGCTGTTTTTT
CAISESYIGQENTGELFF
>TRBV4-1|TRBJ2-7|few|.
TGCGCCAGCAGCTTTAACGCGGACTACGAGCAGTACTTC
CASSFNADYEQYF
>TRBV29-1|TRBJ2-7|few|TRBD2
TGCAGCGTTGGGAAATTGGGACTAGCGGAAACCTACGAGCAGTACTTC
CSVGKLGLAETYEQYF
>TRBV20-1|TRBJ1-5|.|TRBD1
TGCAGTGCGACCCGGACAGGGGGGGTTGGTCAGCCCCAGCATTTT
CSATRTGGVGQPQHF
>TRBV3-1|TRBJ1-6|once|.
TGTGCCAGCAGCCAACAGGGGAACTCCTATAATTCACCCCTCCACTTT
CASSQQGNSYNSPLHF
>TRBV7-9|TRBJ2-2|few|TRBD1
TGTGCCAGCAGCTTGGGACAGGCTGCCGGGGAGCTGTTTTTT
CASSLGQAAGELFF
>TRBV12-3/TRBV12-4|TRBJ1-2|many|.
TGTGCCAGCAGCCCCAGACAGGTCGAAAGGGGTGGCTACACCTTC
CASSPRQVERGGYTF
>TRBV6-5|TRBJ2-7|few|.
TGTGCCAGCAGTTACTCGATCAGGGGGGGGCGGGGAAGCTCCTACGAGCAGTACTTC
CASSYSIRGGRGSSYEQYF
>TRBV6-2/TRBV6-3|TRBJ2-7|few|TRBD2
TGTGCCAGCAGCAGACGGGGGACTAGAATAGACGAGCAGTACTTC
CASSRRGTRIDEQYF
>TRBV28|TRBJ2-4|.|.
TGTGCCAGTACAGCGGTAGCCAAAAACATTCAGTACTTC
CASTAVAKNIQYF
>TRBV28|TRBJ1-1|few|.
TGTGCCAGCAGTCAGAGGAATATGAACACTGAAGCTTTCTTT
CASSQRNMNTEAFF
>TRBV15|TRBJ1-4|.|.
TGTGCCACCAGCAGAACACCTGCAACTAATGAAAAACTGTTTTTT
CATSRTPATNEKLFF
>TRBV6-1|TRBJ2-7|.|.
TGTGCCAGCAGTGACCCTGACAGGACCTACGAGCAGTACTTC
CASSDPDRTYEQYF
>TRBV10-3|TRBJ1-2|.|TRBD1
TGTGCCATCAATTCCCAGGGGGCTTCTGGCTACACCTTC
CAINSQGASGYTF
>TRBV6-2/TRBV6-3|TRBJ2-4|.|TRBD1
TGTGCCAGCAGTGAAGCCAGGGGGCTATTAGCCAAAAACATTCAGTACTTC
CASSEARGLLAKNIQYF
>TRBV27|TRBJ1-2|few|.
TGTGCCAGCAGCCCCAGTAGGACACTTAACTATGGCTACACCTTC
CASSPSRTLNYGYTF